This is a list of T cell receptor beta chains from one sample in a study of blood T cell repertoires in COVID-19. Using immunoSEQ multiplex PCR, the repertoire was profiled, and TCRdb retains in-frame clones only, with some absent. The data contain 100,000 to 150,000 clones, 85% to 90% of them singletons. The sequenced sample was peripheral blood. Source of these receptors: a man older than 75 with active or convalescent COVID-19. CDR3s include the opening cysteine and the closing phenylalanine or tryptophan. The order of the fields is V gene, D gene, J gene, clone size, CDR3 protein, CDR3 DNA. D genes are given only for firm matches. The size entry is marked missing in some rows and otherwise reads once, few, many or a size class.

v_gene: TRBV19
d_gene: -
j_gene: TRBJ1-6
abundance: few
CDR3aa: CASSIGGYNSPLHF
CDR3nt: TGTGCCAGTAGTATCGGAGGCTATAATTCACCCCTCCACTTT

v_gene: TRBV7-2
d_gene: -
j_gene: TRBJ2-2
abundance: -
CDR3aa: CASSPQGMNTGELFF
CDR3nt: TGTGCCAGCAGCCCCCAGGGGATGAACACCGGGGAGCTGTTTTTT

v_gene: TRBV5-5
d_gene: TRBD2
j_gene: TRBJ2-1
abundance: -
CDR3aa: CASSLVGLAGGYNEQFF
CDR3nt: TGTGCCAGCAGCTTGGTGGGACTAGCGGGAGGGTACAATGAGCAGTTCTTC

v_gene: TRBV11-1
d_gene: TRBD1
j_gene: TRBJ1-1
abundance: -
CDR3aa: CASSWTGGNTEAFF
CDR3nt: TGTGCCAGCAGCTGGACAGGGGGAAACACTGAAGCTTTCTTT

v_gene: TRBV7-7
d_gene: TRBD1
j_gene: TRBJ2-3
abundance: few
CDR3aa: CASSPRDRGTDTQYF
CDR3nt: TGTGCCAGCAGCCCCCGGGACAGGGGGACAGATACGCAGTATTTT

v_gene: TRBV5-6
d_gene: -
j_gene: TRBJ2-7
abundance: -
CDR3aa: CASSLGIGRENF
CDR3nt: TGTGCCAGCAGCTTGGGAATAGGACGGGAAAACTTC

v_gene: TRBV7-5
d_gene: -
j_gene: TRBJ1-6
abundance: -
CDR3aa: CVRSHTTGKGAALHF
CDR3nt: TGTGTCAGAAGTCATACGACAGGGAAGGGAGCCGCCCTCCACTTT

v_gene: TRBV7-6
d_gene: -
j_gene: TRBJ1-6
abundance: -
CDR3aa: CASSRTRGENSPLHF
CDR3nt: TGTGCCAGCAGCCGCACCAGGGGTGAAAATTCACCCCTCCACTTT

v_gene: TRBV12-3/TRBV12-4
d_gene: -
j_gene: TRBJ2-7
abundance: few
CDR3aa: CASSSTAYEQYF
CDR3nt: TGTGCCAGCAGTTCGACAGCATACGAGCAGTACTTC

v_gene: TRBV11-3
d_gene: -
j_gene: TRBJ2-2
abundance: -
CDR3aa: CASSKGGAGTGELFF
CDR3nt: TGTGCCAGCAGCAAAGGCGGGGCGGGTACCGGGGAGCTGTTTTTT

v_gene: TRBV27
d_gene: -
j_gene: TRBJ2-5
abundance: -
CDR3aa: CASSLRGWGEETQYF
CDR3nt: TGTGCCAGCAGCCTGCGAGGGTGGGGAGAAGAGACCCAGTACTTC

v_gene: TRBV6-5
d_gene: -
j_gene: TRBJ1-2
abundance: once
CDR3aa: CASSYEGNYGYTF
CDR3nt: TGTGCCAGCAGTTACGAGGGTAACTATGGCTACACCTTC

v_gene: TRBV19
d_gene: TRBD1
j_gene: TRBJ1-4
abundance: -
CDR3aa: CASTYTGGTNEKLFF
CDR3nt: TGTGCCAGCACCTATACAGGGGGAACTAATGAAAAACTGTTTTTT

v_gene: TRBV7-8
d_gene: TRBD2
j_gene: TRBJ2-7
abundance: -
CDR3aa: CASSTQWTSGSSYEQYF
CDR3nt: TGTGCCAGCAGCACACAGTGGACTAGCGGGAGCTCCTACGAGCAGTACTTC

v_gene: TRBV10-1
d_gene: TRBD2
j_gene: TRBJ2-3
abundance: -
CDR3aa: CARGRSSGRRGTDTQYF
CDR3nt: TGCGCCAGGGGGAGGAGTAGCGGGAGGAGGGGGACAGATACGCAGTATTTT

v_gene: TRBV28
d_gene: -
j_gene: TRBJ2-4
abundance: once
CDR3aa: CATRQFDLAKNIQYF
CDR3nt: TGTGCCACCCGACAGTTCGACCTAGCCAAAAACATTCAGTACTTC

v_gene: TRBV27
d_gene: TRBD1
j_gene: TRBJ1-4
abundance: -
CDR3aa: CASTRGQGGEKLFF
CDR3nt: TGTGCCAGCACCCGCGGACAGGGAGGTGAAAAACTGTTTTTT

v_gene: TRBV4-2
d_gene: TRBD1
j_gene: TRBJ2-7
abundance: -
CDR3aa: CASSQEGTGSYEQYF
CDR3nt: TGTGCCAGCAGCCAAGAGGGGACAGGCTCCTACGAGCAGTACTTC

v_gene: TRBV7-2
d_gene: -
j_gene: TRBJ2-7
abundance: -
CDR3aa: CASSLGLGPGEQYF
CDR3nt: TGTGCCAGCAGCTTAGGTCTGGGGCCTGGGGAGCAGTACTTC

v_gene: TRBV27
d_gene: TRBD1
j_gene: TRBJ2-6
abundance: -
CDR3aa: CASSFIGQGGGANVLTF
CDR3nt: TGTGCCAGCAGTTTCATAGGACAGGGGGGTGGGGCCAACGTCCTGACTTTC

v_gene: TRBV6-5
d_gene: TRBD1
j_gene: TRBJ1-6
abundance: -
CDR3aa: CASRSDRGQNSPLHF
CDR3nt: TGTGCCAGCAGGTCAGACAGGGGACAAAATTCACCCCTCCACTTT

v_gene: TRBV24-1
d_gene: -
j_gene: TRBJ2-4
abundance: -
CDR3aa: CATSDLLEGDKNIQYF
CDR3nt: TGTGCCACCAGTGATCTTCTGGAGGGTGACAAAAACATTCAGTACTTC

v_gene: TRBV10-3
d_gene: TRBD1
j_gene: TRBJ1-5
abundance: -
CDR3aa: CAIRGQGENQPQHF
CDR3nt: TGTGCCATCAGGGGACAGGGGGAGAATCAGCCCCAGCATTTT

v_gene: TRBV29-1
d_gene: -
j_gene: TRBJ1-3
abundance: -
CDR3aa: CSVIPQGSGNTIYF
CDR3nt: TGCAGCGTTATCCCACAGGGATCTGGAAACACCATATATTTT

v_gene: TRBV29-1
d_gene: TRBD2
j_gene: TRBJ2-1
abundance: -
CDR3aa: CSVVAGGYNEQFF
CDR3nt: TGCAGCGTTGTAGCGGGAGGGTACAATGAGCAGTTCTTC

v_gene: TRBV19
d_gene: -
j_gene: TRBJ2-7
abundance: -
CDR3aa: CATRPPGFYEQYF
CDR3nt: TGTGCCACCCGACCCCCAGGATTTTACGAGCAGTACTTC

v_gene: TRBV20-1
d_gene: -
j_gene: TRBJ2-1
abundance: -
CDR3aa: CSASPQKRSSYNEQFF
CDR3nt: TGCAGTGCTAGTCCCCAAAAGCGGAGCTCCTACAATGAGCAGTTCTTC

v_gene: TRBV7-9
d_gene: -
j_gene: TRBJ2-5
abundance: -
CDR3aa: CASSSRGQLVLETQYF
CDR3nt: TGTGCCAGCAGCTCAAGGGGACAATTAGTTTTAGAGACCCAGTACTTC

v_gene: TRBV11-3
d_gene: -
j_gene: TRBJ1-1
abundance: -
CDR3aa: CASSLAGGDTEAFF
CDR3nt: TGTGCCAGCAGCTTAGCGGGGGGAGACACTGAAGCTTTCTTT

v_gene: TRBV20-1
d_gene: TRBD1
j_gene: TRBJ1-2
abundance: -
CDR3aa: CSAPTGVGYTF
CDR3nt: TGCAGTGCGCCTACAGGGGTGGGCTACACCTTC

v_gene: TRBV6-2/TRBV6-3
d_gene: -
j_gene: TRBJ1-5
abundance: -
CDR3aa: CASSYHRRGAGQPQHF
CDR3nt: TGTGCCAGCAGTTACCACCGTCGGGGGGCTGGGCAGCCCCAGCATTTT

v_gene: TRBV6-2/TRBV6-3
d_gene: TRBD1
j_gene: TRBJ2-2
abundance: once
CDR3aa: CASSYLDRGNTGELFF
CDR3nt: TGTGCCAGCAGTTACCTGGACAGGGGGAACACCGGGGAGCTGTTTTTT

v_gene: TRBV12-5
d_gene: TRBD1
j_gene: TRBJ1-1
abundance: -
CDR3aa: CASGLVRQGGWAQAFF
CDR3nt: TGTGCTAGTGGTTTGGTACGACAGGGAGGCTGGGCCCAAGCTTTCTTT

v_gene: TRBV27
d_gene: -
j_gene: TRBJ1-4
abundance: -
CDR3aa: CASSLRRSGGEKLFF
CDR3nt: TGTGCCAGCAGTTTACGGCGCAGCGGGGGTGAAAAACTGTTTTTT

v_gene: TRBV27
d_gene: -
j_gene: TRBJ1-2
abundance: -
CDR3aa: CASMSLRGPGGGYTF
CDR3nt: TGTGCCAGCATGAGCCTTCGGGGCCCGGGGGGTGGCTACACCTTC

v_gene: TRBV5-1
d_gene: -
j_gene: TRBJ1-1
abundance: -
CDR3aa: CASKVRQGEATEAFF
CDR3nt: TGCGCCAGCAAAGTAAGGCAGGGCGAGGCCACTGAAGCTTTCTTT

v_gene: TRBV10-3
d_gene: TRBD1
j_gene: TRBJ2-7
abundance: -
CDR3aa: CAISEGDSYEQYF
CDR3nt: TGTGCCATCAGTGAGGGGGACAGCTACGAGCAGTACTTC

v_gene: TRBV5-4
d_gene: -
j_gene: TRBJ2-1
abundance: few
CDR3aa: CASAPTGLYNEQFF
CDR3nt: TGTGCCAGCGCGCCCACGGGACTCTACAATGAGCAGTTCTTC

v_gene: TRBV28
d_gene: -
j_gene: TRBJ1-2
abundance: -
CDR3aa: CASSLWSGTNYGYTF
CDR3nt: TGTGCCAGCAGTTTATGGTCAGGGACTAACTATGGCTACACCTTC

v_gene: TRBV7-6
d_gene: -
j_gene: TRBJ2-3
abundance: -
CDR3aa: CASSLVAGAGTDTQYF
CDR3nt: TGTGCCAGCAGCTTAGTGGCGGGGGCCGGGACAGATACGCAGTATTTT

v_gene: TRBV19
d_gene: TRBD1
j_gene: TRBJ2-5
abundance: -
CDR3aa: CASSMRRGQGLQETQYF
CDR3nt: TGTGCCAGTAGTATGCGGAGGGGACAGGGGTTACAAGAGACCCAGTACTTC

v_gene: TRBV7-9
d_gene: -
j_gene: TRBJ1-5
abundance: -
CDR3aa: CASSLAAGRDQPQHF
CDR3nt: TGTGCCAGCAGCTTAGCGGCTGGGCGGGATCAGCCCCAGCATTTT

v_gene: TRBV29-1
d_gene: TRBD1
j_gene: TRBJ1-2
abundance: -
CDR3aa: CSVGQGFNYGYTF
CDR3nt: TGCAGCGTGGGACAGGGTTTTAACTATGGCTACACCTTC

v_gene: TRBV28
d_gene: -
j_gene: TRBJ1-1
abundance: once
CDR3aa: CASSPPQGLNTEAFF
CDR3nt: TGTGCTAGCTCCCCGCCCCAGGGCCTGAACACTGAAGCTTTCTTT

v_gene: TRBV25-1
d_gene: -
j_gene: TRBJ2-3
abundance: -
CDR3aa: CASSDQQGSDTQYF
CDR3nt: TGTGCCAGCAGTGATCAACAGGGATCGGATACGCAGTATTTT

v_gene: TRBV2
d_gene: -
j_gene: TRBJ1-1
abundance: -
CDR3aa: CASIRQEQNTEAFF
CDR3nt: TGTGCCAGCATCCGACAGGAGCAGAACACTGAAGCTTTCTTT

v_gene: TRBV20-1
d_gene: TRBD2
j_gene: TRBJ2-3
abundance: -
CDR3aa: CSASRTSGTTDTQYF
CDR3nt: TGCAGTGCTAGTAGGACTAGCGGTACGACAGATACGCAGTATTTT

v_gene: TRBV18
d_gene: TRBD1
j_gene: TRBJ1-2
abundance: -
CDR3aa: CASSPKTGDYGYTF
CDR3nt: TGTGCCAGCTCACCGAAAACAGGGGACTATGGCTACACCTTC

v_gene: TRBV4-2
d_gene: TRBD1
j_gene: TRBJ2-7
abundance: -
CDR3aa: CASSHRQGATFEQYF
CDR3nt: TGTGCCAGCAGCCACCGACAGGGGGCCACATTCGAGCAGTACTTC

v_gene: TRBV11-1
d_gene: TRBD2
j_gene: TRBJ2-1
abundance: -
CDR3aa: CASSLYSSGSYNEQFF
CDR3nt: TGTGCCAGCAGCTTATATTCTAGCGGTTCCTACAATGAGCAGTTCTTC

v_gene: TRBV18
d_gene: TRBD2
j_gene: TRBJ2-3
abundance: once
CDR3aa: CASLPRLAGGSTDTQYF
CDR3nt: TGTGCCAGCTTACCACGCCTAGCGGGAGGTTCTACAGATACGCAGTATTTT

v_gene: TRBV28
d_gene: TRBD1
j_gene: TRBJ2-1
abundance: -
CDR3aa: CASTRTGSLHEQFF
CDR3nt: TGTGCCAGCACCCGGACAGGGTCGTTACATGAGCAGTTCTTC

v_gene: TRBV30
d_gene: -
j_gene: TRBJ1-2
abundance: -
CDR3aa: CAWNTVLLRKVNYGYTF
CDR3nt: TGTGCCTGGAATACAGTCTTGCTCAGAAAGGTGAACTATGGCTACACCTTC

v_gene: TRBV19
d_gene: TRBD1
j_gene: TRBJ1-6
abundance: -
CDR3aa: CATGDRGRESPLHF
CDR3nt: TGTGCCACGGGGGACAGGGGGCGAGAATCACCCCTCCACTTT

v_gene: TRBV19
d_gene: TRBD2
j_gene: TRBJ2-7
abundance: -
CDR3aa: CASSAQYSGRAYEQYF
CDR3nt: TGTGCCAGTAGTGCACAATATAGCGGGAGGGCCTACGAGCAGTACTTC

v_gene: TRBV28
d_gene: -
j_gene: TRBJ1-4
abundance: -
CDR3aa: CASSLPVTGEKLFF
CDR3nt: TGTGCCAGCAGTTTACCCGTCACCGGTGAAAAACTGTTTTTT

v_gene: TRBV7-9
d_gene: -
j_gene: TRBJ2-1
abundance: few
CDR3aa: CASSLSLDEQFF
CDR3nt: TGTGCCAGCAGCTTATCCTTAGATGAGCAGTTCTTC

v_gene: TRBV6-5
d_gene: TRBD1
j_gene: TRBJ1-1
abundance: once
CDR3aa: CASSLQLGTVEAFF
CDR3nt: TGTGCCAGCAGTCTCCAATTAGGGACAGTCGAAGCTTTCTTT

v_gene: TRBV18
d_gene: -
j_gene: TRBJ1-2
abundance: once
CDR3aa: CASSPGQRNYGYTF
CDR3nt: TGTGCCAGCTCACCTGGACAGCGTAACTATGGCTACACCTTC